The next 25 T cell receptor beta chains were all read from a single sample in a study of cytomegalovirus exposure and HLA in healthy donors. PCR involved 60 Vbeta and 13 Jbeta primers. Generated by immunoSEQ multiplex PCR, the TCRdb table keeps only in-frame clones and is missing some. The repertoire consists of about 160,000 clones, with around four fifths occurring once and the leading ten covering around 1.3%. Sequencing input: PBMCs. The receptor source for this set is a woman aged 45 to 65 in good health and CMV-seronegative.

This clone was seen a handful of times. The chain is built from TRBV25-1 and TRBJ1-4; 7 nucleotides align to TRBD1. V was clipped by 6 bases and J by 5 bases; unmatched bases: 6. Germline V CDR1 and CDR2: MGHDK, SYGVNS. The CDR3 extends over 14 amino acids. The CDR3 reads CASSLTGTNEKLFF. The CDR3, as DNA: TGTGCCAGCAGCCTGACAGGGACAAATGAAAAACTGTTTTTT.

The J gene is TRBJ1-3, the V gene TRBV4-3; 7 nucleotides line up with TRBD1. CDR3 size: 15 residues. The V gene end was trimmed by 4 bases and the J gene end by 1 base; junction bases not matched to a gene: 4. CDR1 and CDR2 from the germline V gene are LGHNA and YSLEER. The CDR3 nucleotides read TGCGCCAGCAGCCTACAGGGGTCGTCTGGAAACACCATATATTTT. It translates to CASSLQGSSGNTIYF.

This clone was observed a single time. The chain has TRBV5-1 and TRBJ2-5; D gene unclear. V dropped 5 bases and J dropped 2 bases, with 4 bases sitting between them. Germline V lookup: CDR1 SGHRS, CDR2 YFSETQ. The CDR3 has 11 amino acids. The chain's CDR3 is CASRQQETQYF. For the CDR3, the DNA is TGCGCCAGCAGGCAGCAAGAGACCCAGTACTTC.

The chain joins TRBV10-3 to TRBJ2-3, with D tentatively TRBD1 (5 bases). The CDR3 length is 14 residues. Germline V gene data show CDR1 as ENHRY and CDR2 as SYGVKD. The V and J ends lost 6 bases and 4 bases respectively, with 14 bases between them. The CDR3 spells CAISTSQGADTQYF. The CDR3 DNA follows: TGTGCCATCAGCACCTCGCAGGGTGCAGATACGCAGTATTTT.

The table lists this clone with a few counts. The rearrangement uses TRBV29-1 and TRBJ2-3, with 11 bases matching TRBD2. The junction had 10 bases not matched to a gene; V was cut back by 8 bases and J by 0 bases. Germline V gives CDR1 SQVTM, CDR2 ANQGSEA. The length of the CDR3 is 16 residues. CDR3 in amino acids: CSTEGGTSGSTDTQYF. The CDR3 DNA follows: TGCAGCACCGAGGGTGGGACTAGCGGAAGCACAGATACGCAGTATTTT.

The rearrangement joins TRBV11-3 to TRBJ2-1, with a tentative D call TRBD1 (6 bases). V shed 3 bases and J shed 2 bases, with 11 bases lying between them. Germline CDR1 reads SGHNT; CDR2 reads YENEEA. This CDR3 has 15 residues. This chain's CDR3 is CASSFTQGAYNEQFF. In DNA form, the CDR3 reads TGTGCCAGCAGCTTCACACAGGGAGCCTACAATGAGCAGTTCTTC.

V and J are TRBV27 and TRBJ2-7, with D possibly being TRBD2 (6 bases). Germline CDR1 and CDR2: MNHEY and SMNVEV (reference sequence). V gave up 6 bases and J gave up 0 bases, with 15 bases separating them. CDR3 length equals 15 residues. CDR3 amino acids: CASRPPGESSYEQYF. The CDR3 coding sequence is TGTGCCAGCAGACCCCCGGGGGAGAGCTCCTACGAGCAGTACTTC.

The chain uses TRBV19 and TRBJ1-5; the D gene is possibly TRBD1 (5 bases). Trimming left V 5 bases short and J 10 bases short, with 18 bases between. The length of the CDR3 is 14 residues. CDR1 and CDR2 (germline): LNHDA, SQIVND (reference sequence). The CDR3 DNA sequence: TGTGCCAGTAGTGTCCTGACAGAGCTAAACCCCCAGCATTTT. This gives the protein CASSVLTELNPQHF.

The V and J genes are TRBV25-1 and TRBJ1-3, with TRBD1 matching over 7 bases. The CDR3 is made up of 14 amino acids. Trimming removed 5 bases from V and 2 bases from J; junction bases left unmatched: 3. Germline-derived CDR1 and CDR2 are MGHDK and SYGVNS. The CDR3 region is CASSRQGAGNTIYF. The CDR3 DNA follows: TGTGCCAGCAGTCGTCAGGGGGCTGGAAACACCATATATTTT. Supplemented by reference TRBV25-1 and TRBJ1-3, the full variable domain reads EADIYQTPRYLVIGTGKKITLECSQTMGHDKMYWYQQDPGMELHLIHYSYGVNSTEKGDLSSESTVSRIRTEHFPLTLESARPSHTSQYLCASSRQGAGNTIYFGEGSWLTVV.

The chain carries TRBV18 and TRBJ1-2; 7 nucleotides align to TRBD1. Germline V gene lookup returns CDR1 KGHSH and CDR2 LQKENI. The CDR3 sequence is 15 residues long. Trimming removed 5 bases from V and 1 base from J; junction bases left unmatched: 7. CDR3 sequence: CASSSSPGGNYGYTF. The CDR3 DNA is TGTGCCAGCTCATCATCCCCAGGGGGTAACTATGGCTACACCTTC.

The chain employs TRBV6-5 and TRBJ2-6; D is perhaps TRBD1 (5 bases). Trimming removed 0 bases at V and 6 bases at J, with 9 bases between. Germline V lookup: CDR1 MNHEY, CDR2 SVGAGI. The CDR3 covers 15 residues. CDR3 nucleotides: TGTGCCAGCAGTTACTCAAGGGGTCTGGCCAACGTCCTGACTTTC. Its protein product is CASSYSRGLANVLTF.

The chain recombines TRBV28 with TRBJ1-5; 8 bases align to TRBD1. CDR1 MDHEN and CDR2 SYDVKM come from the germline V gene. V lost 6 bases, J lost 7 bases, and 17 bases stayed unmatched. The CDR3 loop spans 17 amino acids. The DNA for the CDR3 is TGTGCCAGCAGGGCGGACAGGGCGAAAGGGACAAGGCAGCCCCAGCATTTT. Translated, it gives CASRADRAKGTRQPQHF.

The chain links TRBV19 to TRBJ1-3; D ambiguous. This CDR3 comprises 15 residues. Looked up from germline, CDR1 is LNHDA and CDR2 is SQIVND (reference sequence). Trimming took 3 bases from V and 0 from J, leaving 9 bases between them. CDR3 sequence (DNA): TGTGCCAGTAGTATTTCGCGAGGCTCTGGAAACACCATATATTTT. Protein product: CASSISRGSGNTIYF.

The rearrangement joins TRBV14 to TRBJ2-1, with D unresolved. V dropped 0 bases and J dropped 10 bases, with 10 bases sitting between them. The CDR3 consists of 13 residues. The germline CDR1 and CDR2 sequences are SGHDN and FVKESK. The chain's CDR3 is CASSQDLRKEQFF. The CDR3 DNA sequence: TGTGCCAGCAGCCAAGATTTGCGTAAGGAGCAGTTCTTC.

V usage is TRBV4-3 and J usage is TRBJ1-6, with D maybe TRBD1 (6 bases). Per germline, CDR1 LGHNA and CDR2 YSLEER. The CDR3 sequence is 17 residues long. V was clipped by 0 bases and J by 7 bases, with 16 bases between them. The CDR3 region has the DNA TGCGCCAGCAGCCAAGACGCTGGGCCAGGGGTCAATTCACCCCTCCACTTT. It codes for CASSQDAGPGVNSPLHF.

The CDR3 reads CASSYTGGGSYEQYF. CDR3 in DNA: TGCGCCAGCAGCTACACAGGGGGCGGTTCCTACGAGCAGTACTTC. This chain links TRBV5-1 with TRBJ2-7; TRBD1 aligns across 9 bases. Germline V lookup: CDR1 SGHRS, CDR2 YFSETQ. The length of the CDR3 is 15 residues. Unmatched junction bases numbered 5, after V lost 3 bases and J lost 1 base.

The V call is TRBV10-3, the J call TRBJ1-5, with D possibly matching TRBD1 (6 bases). V lost 10 bases and J 0 bases, leaving 13 bases between the germline ends. The CDR3 consists of 14 residues. Germline V gene data show CDR1 as ENHRY and CDR2 as SYGVKD. The CDR3 region has the DNA TGTGCCACCCATACAGGGAATAGCAATCAGCCCCAGCATTTT. Its translation: CATHTGNSNQPQHF.

The rearrangement joins TRBV6-5 to TRBJ2-2; no definite D call. The V gene lost 10 bases and the J gene lost 2 bases, with 5 bases spanning the gap. The CDR3 covers 11 residues. Germline assignment: CDR1 MNHEY and CDR2 SVGAGI. The CDR3 DNA follows: TGTGCCACAAAAAACACCGGGGAGCTGTTTTTT. Translating it yields CATKNTGELFF.

This clone has only a few counts. This chain connects TRBV15 to TRBJ1-5, with D possibly matching TRBD1 (6 bases). V was cut by 7 bases and J by 4 bases, with 14 bases left in between. The CDR3 is 14 residues long. The V gene's germline CDR1 is LNHNV and CDR2 YYDKDF (reference sequence). CDR3: CATNLDRQNQPQHF. DNA for the CDR3: TGTGCCACCAACCTGGACAGACAAAATCAGCCCCAGCATTTT. Full variable domain (missing parts from reference TRBV15 and TRBJ1-5): DAMVIQNPRYQVTQFGKPVTLSCSQTLNHNVMYWYQQKSSQAPKLLFHYYDKDFNNEADTPDNFQSRRPNTSFCFLDIRSPGLGDTAMYLCATNLDRQNQPQHFGDGTRLSIL.

The rearrangement joins TRBV5-6 to TRBJ2-6; D remains unclear. Trimming removed 0 bases from V and 4 bases from J, with 8 bases in between. The CDR3 extends over 15 amino acids. The V gene's germline CDR1 is SGHDT and CDR2 YYEEEE. The CDR3 spells CASSLGQNGANVLTF. The CDR3, as DNA: TGTGCCAGCAGCTTGGGTCAGAACGGGGCCAACGTCCTGACTTTC.

On this clone: Its ends do not fully match the called genes, so a read error is possible. Other nucleotide sequences from this sample produce the same CDR3. The chain couples TRBV9 to TRBJ1-6, with 11 bases fitting TRBD1. Germline V lookup: CDR1 SGDLS, CDR2 YYNGEE. This CDR3 has 16 amino acids. CDR3 sequence (DNA): TGTGCCAGCAGCGTCGCTAGGGACAGGGGGAATTCACCTCTCCACTTT. Its protein is CASSVARDRGNSPLHF.

The chain employs TRBV29-1 and TRBJ2-7; possibly TRBD1 for D (6 bases). V was trimmed by 2 bases and J by 4 bases, leaving 6 bases between them. Germline V lookup: CDR1 SQVTM, CDR2 ANQGSEA. The CDR3 is 11 residues long. CDR3 in DNA: TGCAGCGTTGAAAGGGGGTACGAGCAGTACTTC. It codes for CSVERGYEQYF.

The rearrangement uses TRBV5-1 and TRBJ1-4; no firm D call. The V end was cut by 0 bases, the J end by 0 bases, with 6 bases between. Germline V CDR1 and CDR2: SGHRS, YFSETQ. There are 15 residues in the CDR3. CDR3 DNA sequence: TGCGCCAGCAGCTTGGGGGCGCCAACTAATGAAAAACTGTTTTTT. Protein product: CASSLGAPTNEKLFF.

The chain employs TRBV11-3 and TRBJ2-7; D remains ambiguous. Germline loops: CDR1 SGHNT, CDR2 YENEEA. CDR3 length: 11 residues. Trimming cost V 1 base and J 5 bases, with 3 bases left between them. Here the CDR3 DNA reads TGTGCCAGCAGCTTAGGCGACGAGCAGTACTTC. Translation gives CASSLGDEQYF.

The genes are TRBV5-1 and TRBJ1-5; 9 bases map to TRBD1. Germline V gene data show CDR1 as SGHRS and CDR2 as YFSETQ. The V segment lost 0 bases and the J segment 3 bases; nucleotides outside the gene matches: 4. The length of the CDR3 is 16 residues. The CDR3 is CASSLGDREHNQPQHF. DNA for the CDR3: TGCGCCAGCAGCTTGGGGGACAGGGAGCACAATCAGCCCCAGCATTTT.